This paragraph covers one TCR beta chain sequence. Sequencing was performed with immunoSEQ multiplex PCR; in TCRdb, only in-frame clones are kept and a portion is missing. The sample lists roughly 710,000 clones; approximately 85% were seen once. The record originates from a study of shared T cell receptors in the human thymus. This CDR3 region has 20 residues. Trimming shortened V by 1 base and J by 0 bases, and 26 bases separated the two germline ends. Germline CDR1 and CDR2: SGHRS and YFSETQ. These data were also filed under a second study, of human thymus T cells. That report adds: Corrective surgery for congenital heart defects was being performed on the healthy Finnish infants who were the donors. Thymic resections from corrective heart surgery supplied the tissue. Related research described thymic repertoires that were highly overlapping among unrelated individuals.

The receptor was isolated from a girl less than two years old with a congenital heart defect. The J gene is TRBJ2-7, the V gene TRBV5-1; possibly TRBD1 for D (6 bases). The sample consisted of thymocytes. The CDR3 sequence is CASSLNPSLGGSQSSYEQYF. DNA for the CDR3: TGCGCCAGCAGCTTGAACCCGTCCCTTGGGGGCTCCCAGTCCTCCTACGAGCAGTACTTC.